Listed below are T cell receptor beta chains from one sample, sequenced in a study of shared clonotypes between healthy human individuals. Repertoires were generated with immunoSEQ multiplex PCR, while TCRdb's copy carries only in-frame clones and drops some. The sample contains roughly 2,000,000 clones, around 96% of which appear only once. The sample comprised naive CD8+ T cells sorted from blood. The receptors were sampled from a man younger than 35 in good health. Both conserved end residues are part of each CDR3. The D gene is left open where the match is weak. Expanded clones are given a class, and other clones once, few, many or no size at all.

d_gene: TRBD1
j_gene: TRBJ1-5
v_gene: TRBV2
abundance: -
CDR3nt: TGTGCCAGCAATGGAGACAGGGTTGTTGATCAGCCCCAGCATTTT
CDR3aa: CASNGDRVVDQPQHF

d_gene: TRBD2
j_gene: TRBJ2-2
v_gene: TRBV7-9
abundance: -
CDR3nt: TGTGCCAGCAGCTTACGAAGACTAGCCACGAACACCGGGGAGCTGTTTTTT
CDR3aa: CASSLRRLATNTGELFF

d_gene: TRBD1
j_gene: TRBJ2-7
v_gene: TRBV19
abundance: -
CDR3nt: TGTGCCAGTAGTATAATGGGACAGGGATCCTACGAGCAGTACTTC
CDR3aa: CASSIMGQGSYEQYF

d_gene: TRBD1
j_gene: TRBJ1-6
v_gene: TRBV25-1
abundance: -
CDR3nt: TGTGCCAGCAGTGCTGAACTTCAGGGGGGTTACTTT
CDR3aa: CASSAELQGGYF

d_gene: TRBD2
j_gene: TRBJ2-7
v_gene: TRBV6-1
abundance: -
CDR3nt: TGTGCCAGCAGTGGGGAGGGAGGGGTTTCTGAGTACTTC
CDR3aa: CASSGEGGVSEYF

d_gene: -
j_gene: TRBJ1-2
v_gene: TRBV4-3
abundance: once
CDR3nt: TGCGCCAGCAGCCAAGCTCCGTCCGCAGAGGAGTATGGCTACACCTTC
CDR3aa: CASSQAPSAEEYGYTF

d_gene: -
j_gene: TRBJ1-1
v_gene: TRBV6-1
abundance: -
CDR3nt: TGTGCCAGCCGTTTAAGTGAGTACACTGAAGCTTTCTTT
CDR3aa: CASRLSEYTEAFF

d_gene: -
j_gene: TRBJ1-2
v_gene: TRBV5-6
abundance: -
CDR3nt: TGTGCCAGCAGCTTGAGGGCACAAATCTATGGCTACACCTTC
CDR3aa: CASSLRAQIYGYTF

d_gene: -
j_gene: TRBJ1-1
v_gene: TRBV27
abundance: -
CDR3nt: TGTGCCAGCAGTTTAGGGCTGAGGACTGAAGCTTTCTTT
CDR3aa: CASSLGLRTEAFF

d_gene: TRBD1
j_gene: TRBJ2-7
v_gene: TRBV5-1
abundance: -
CDR3nt: TGCGCCAGCAGCTTATACGGGACAGGGAGCTCCTACGAGCAGTACTTC
CDR3aa: CASSLYGTGSSYEQYF

d_gene: TRBD2
j_gene: TRBJ2-3
v_gene: TRBV7-8
abundance: -
CDR3nt: TGTGCCAGCAGCTTTGGGACTAGCGGGGTTAGCACAGATACGCAGTATTTT
CDR3aa: CASSFGTSGVSTDTQYF